This entry describes one TCR beta chain. PCR was performed using 60 Vbeta and 13 Jbeta primers. Libraries were prepared by immunoSEQ multiplex PCR; TCRdb keeps only in-frame clonotypes and omits some of them. The table has roughly 130,000 clones, 80% seen once. The data derive from a study of cytomegalovirus exposure and HLA in healthy donors. Germline V CDR1 and CDR2: GTSNPN, SVGIG (reference sequence). The CDR3 spans 13 residues. This chain joins TRBV30 and TRBJ2-5, with D possibly TRBD1 on 7 matching bases. With the DNA end fitting TRBJ2-7 better, the J assignment may be wrong. Specimen: PBMCs. The sequence was obtained from a man aged 25 to 45 in good health and CMV-seronegative. The CDR3 is CACTGDLGNEQYF. The CDR3 coding sequence is TGTGCCTGCACAGGGGACTTAGGTAACGAGCAGTACTTC.